Each of the 21 T cell receptor beta chains below was sequenced from the same sample in a study of blood T cell repertoires in COVID-19. Measured with immunoSEQ multiplex PCR; TCRdb has only the in-frame clones, and not every one. The table shows 200,000 to 300,000 clones, with about nine tenths occurring only once. Sequenced sample: peripheral blood. Receptors originate from a man between 60 and 75 years old who had recovered from COVID-19.

The V gene is TRBV30, the J gene TRBJ1-3; no firm D call. Germline V gene sequence: CDR1 GTSNPN, CDR2 SVGIG (reference sequence). V was shortened by 4 bases and J by 3 bases, with 7 bases between the two germline ends. The length of the CDR3 is 12 residues. CDR3 region: CAWTAGGNTIYF. The CDR3 DNA reads as TGTGCCTGGACCGCAGGTGGAAACACCATATATTTT.

Only one count was recorded for this clone. The V and J genes are TRBV2 and TRBJ2-1, with 8 bases identical to TRBD1. This CDR3 is built from 17 residues. CDR1 and CDR2 (germline): SNHLY, FYNNEI. V gave up 5 bases and J gave up 0 bases; unmatched junction bases: 9. CDR3 region: CASSTNRQGYSYNEQFF. CDR3 coding DNA: TGTGCCAGCAGTACCAACCGACAGGGGTACTCCTACAATGAGCAGTTCTTC.

This chain uses TRBV15 with TRBJ2-1, with a weak D call TRBD2 (6 bases). CDR1 LNHNV and CDR2 YYDKDF come from the germline V gene (reference sequence). V shed 7 bases and J shed 0 bases, with 16 bases lying between them. The CDR3 runs to 16 residues. Written as DNA, the CDR3 is TGTGCCACCATCTCCGGGAGATCAGGCTCCTACAATGAGCAGTTCTTC. Encoded protein: CATISGRSGSYNEQFF. The full variable domain, with the rest looked up from reference TRBV15 and TRBJ2-1, is DAMVIQNPRYQVTQFGKPVTLSCSQTLNHNVMYWYQQKSSQAPKLLFHYYDKDFNNEADTPDNFQSRRPNTSFCFLDIRSPGLGDTAMYLCATISGRSGSYNEQFFGPGTRLTVL.

This chain uses TRBV19 with TRBJ1-2, with D possibly being TRBD1 (6 bases). V lost 6 bases and J lost 1, with 12 bases in between. This CDR3 contains 14 residues. Germline values: CDR1 LNHDA, CDR2 SQIVND (reference sequence). Written as DNA, the CDR3 is TGTGCCAGTAGAACAAACAGGGATAACTATGGCTACACCTTC. Translating gives CASRTNRDNYGYTF.

The rearrangement joins TRBV29-1 to TRBJ2-2; 7 bases map to TRBD1. CDR3 length: 17 amino acids. Germline V gives CDR1 SQVTM, CDR2 ANQGSEA. The J segment lost 4 bases and the V segment lost 6 bases, leaving 17 bases of the junction unmatched. CDR3 sequence (DNA): TGCAGCGTCAAAACCCGATACGACAGGGCGGGCACCGGGGAGCTGTTTTTT. It yields the protein CSVKTRYDRAGTGELFF.

The chain uses TRBV5-5 and TRBJ1-5; no clear D. CDR1 is SGHKS and CDR2 is YYEKEE in the germline V gene (reference sequence). The ends were cut back, 4 bases at V and 5 bases at J, with 10 bases in the middle. The length of the CDR3 is 13 residues. DNA for the CDR3: TGTGCCAGCAGCACGCCCGGGGATCAGCCCCAGCATTTT. Its translation: CASSTPGDQPQHF.

The chain combines TRBV18 with TRBJ2-3; D possibly corresponds to TRBD2 (6 bases). Trimming shortened V by 6 bases and J by 5 bases, and 12 bases separated the two germline ends. Germline values: CDR1 KGHSH, CDR2 LQKENI. There are 13 residues in the CDR3. CDR3: CASSLGSRDTQYF. DNA for the CDR3: TGTGCCAGCTCGCTCGGGAGCCGAGATACGCAGTATTTT.

The gene calls are TRBV5-1 and TRBJ2-2; 11 bases agree with TRBD2. J lost 2 bases, V lost 1 base, and 1 base had no gene match. The V gene's germline CDR1 is SGHRS and CDR2 YFSETQ. The CDR3 consists of 16 residues. Here the CDR3 reads CASSLTSGGNTGELFF. DNA of the CDR3: TGCGCCAGCAGCTTGACTAGCGGGGGTAACACCGGGGAGCTGTTTTTT.

The chain links TRBV2 to TRBJ2-1, with 13 bases aligning to TRBD2. Looked up from germline, CDR1 is SNHLY and CDR2 is FYNNEI. V lost 4 bases and J lost 2; bases outside the gene matches: 5. This CDR3 comprises 17 residues. The CDR3 loop reads CASSGRTSGGAYNEQFF. The CDR3 nucleotides are TGTGCCAGCAGTGGCCGCACTAGCGGGGGGGCCTACAATGAGCAGTTCTTC.

This chain uses TRBV5-5 with TRBJ1-5; D possibly corresponds to TRBD1 (5 bases). The CDR3 length is 15 residues. The germline V gene encodes CDR1 SGHKS and CDR2 YYEKEE (reference sequence). The V gene lost 4 bases and the J gene lost 0 bases, with 11 bases spanning the gap. The CDR3 loop is CASSMGRDSNQPQHF. In DNA form, the CDR3 reads TGTGCCAGCAGCATGGGACGGGATAGCAATCAGCCCCAGCATTTT.

The chain is built from TRBV14 and TRBJ2-1; maybe TRBD2 (6 bases). There are 15 residues in the CDR3. With 0 bases removed from V and 7 bases from J, the gap between germline ends came to 13 bases. Germline V CDR1 and CDR2: SGHDN, FVKESK. CDR3 in DNA: TGTGCCAGCAGCCAAGAAATGGCTAGCGTGAATGAGCAGTTCTTC. Protein sequence: CASSQEMASVNEQFF.

The V call is TRBV4-1, the J call TRBJ2-1; 8 positions agree with TRBD2. CDR1 MGHRA and CDR2 YSYEKL come from the germline V gene. V lost 6 bases, J lost 2 bases, and 6 bases stayed unmatched. There are 15 residues in the CDR3. CDR3 amino acids: CASREVGGAYNEQFF. CDR3 DNA sequence: TGCGCCAGCAGGGAGGTCGGGGGGGCCTACAATGAGCAGTTCTTC.

This chain links TRBV19 with TRBJ2-4, with a possible D match to TRBD1 (5 bases). V dropped 7 bases and J dropped 1 base, with 5 bases sitting between them. Germline CDR1 and CDR2: LNHDA and SQIVND (reference sequence). The CDR3 is 12 residues long. This chain's CDR3 is CASTGAKNIQYF. The CDR3 DNA follows: TGTGCCAGTACAGGGGCCAAAAACATTCAGTACTTC.

In its sample, this clone was seen a few times. CDR3 in amino acids: CASSYRQTNTGELFF. The CDR3 nucleotides are TGTGCCAGCAGTTATCGACAGACGAACACCGGGGAGCTGTTTTTT. This chain links TRBV6-5 with TRBJ2-2; tentatively, D is TRBD1 (5 bases). CDR1 and CDR2 from the germline V gene are MNHEY and SVGAGI. V shed 3 bases and J shed 0 bases, with 8 bases lying between them. The CDR3 has 15 amino acids.

V gene TRBV9 combines with J gene TRBJ2-5, with 12 bases that match TRBD2. The V gene end was trimmed by 3 bases and the J gene end by 4 bases; junction bases not matched to a gene: 1. CDR1 and CDR2 (germline): SGDLS, YYNGEE. This CDR3 contains 14 residues. CDR3 nucleotides: TGTGCCAGCAGCGAGACTAGCGGGGGAGAGACCCAGTACTTC. Translating gives CASSETSGGETQYF.

The chain couples TRBV18 to TRBJ2-7, with 14 bases that match TRBD2. In germline, CDR1 is KGHSH, CDR2 LQKENI. V lost 3 bases, J lost 7 bases, and 8 bases stayed unmatched. The length of the CDR3 is 16 residues. This CDR3 reads CASSPKTSGGAVEQYF. The CDR3, as DNA: TGTGCCAGCTCACCGAAGACTAGCGGGGGGGCGGTTGAGCAGTACTTC.

This clone was recorded once. The gene calls are TRBV7-3 and TRBJ2-1; 14 nucleotides agree with TRBD2. CDR1 is SGHTA and CDR2 is FQGTGA in the germline V gene. After removal of 6 bases from V and 2 bases from J, the junction contained 6 bases not matched to a gene. The CDR3 consists of 17 residues. As DNA, the CDR3 is TGTGCCAGCAGGGTCCCGGGACTAGCGGGGGCCTACAATGAGCAGTTCTTC. This sequence encodes CASRVPGLAGAYNEQFF.

This clone was counted only a few times. The rearrangement uses TRBV15 and TRBJ2-1; D unresolved. The CDR3 loop spans 14 amino acids. V was cut by 1 base and J by 6 bases, with 10 bases left in between. Germline V CDR1 and CDR2: LNHNV, YYDKDF (reference sequence). The CDR3 DNA reads as TGTGCCACCAGCAGAGCTGGCAGTCTCAATGAGCAGTTCTTC. It encodes CATSRAGSLNEQFF.

The chain combines TRBV7-2 with TRBJ1-6; 10 bases are shared with TRBD1. The germline V gene has CDR1 SGHTA and CDR2 FQGNSA. V shed 3 bases and J 7 bases; nucleotides not matched to a gene: 0. This CDR3 has 14 amino acids. The CDR3 protein is CASSLDRGNSPLHF. In nucleotides, the CDR3 is TGTGCCAGCAGCTTGGACAGGGGGAATTCACCCCTCCACTTT.

This chain uses TRBV9 with TRBJ1-6; 9 nucleotides match TRBD1. V shed 3 bases and J 9 bases; nucleotides not matched to a gene: 4. Germline V gene lookup returns CDR1 SGDLS and CDR2 YYNGEE. CDR3 length: 14 amino acids. CDR3 in DNA: TGTGCCAGCAGCGCAGGGACAGGGAGTTCACCCCTCCACTTT. It is translated as CASSAGTGSSPLHF.

The J gene is TRBJ1-5, the V gene TRBV7-9; TRBD1 aligns across 7 bases. The V segment lost 2 bases and the J segment 6 bases; nucleotides outside the gene matches: 16. The CDR3 loop spans 18 amino acids. The V gene's germline CDR1 is SEHNR and CDR2 FQNEAQ (reference sequence). As DNA, the CDR3 is TGTGCCAGCAGCTTACCGGACAGGTCGCAAATATTTCGTCAGCCCCAGCATTTT. It encodes CASSLPDRSQIFRQPQHF.